This T cell receptor beta chain came from a study of blood T cell repertoires in COVID-19. The table came from immunoSEQ multiplex PCR; TCRdb's copy has only in-frame clones and leaves some out. This table holds some 390,000 clones, around 87% found once. The V gene lost 0 bases and the J gene lost 3 bases, with 11 bases spanning the gap. Per germline, CDR1 SQVTM and CDR2 ANQGSEA. The CDR3 is 14 amino acids. Participants were placed into cohorts based on the clinical history they reported. The TCR originated in a man younger than 40 who had recovered from COVID-19. The sequenced sample consisted of PBMCs or T cells enriched from blood (not recorded which). The genes are TRBV29-1 and TRBJ1-1; a weak D match, TRBD1 (5 bases). The CDR3 reads CSVEEVGGDTEAFF. In DNA form, the CDR3 reads TGCAGCGTTGAAGAGGTAGGAGGGGACACTGAAGCTTTCTTT.